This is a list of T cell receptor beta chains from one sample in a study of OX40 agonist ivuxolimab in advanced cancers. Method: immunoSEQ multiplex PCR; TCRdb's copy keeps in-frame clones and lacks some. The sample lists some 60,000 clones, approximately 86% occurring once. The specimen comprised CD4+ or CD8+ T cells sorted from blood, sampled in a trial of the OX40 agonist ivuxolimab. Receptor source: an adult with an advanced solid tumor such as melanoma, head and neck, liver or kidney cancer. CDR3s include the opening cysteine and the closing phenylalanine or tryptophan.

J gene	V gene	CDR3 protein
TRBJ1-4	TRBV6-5	CASSYRGPPNEKLFF
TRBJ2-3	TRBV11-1	CASSLAVADTQYF
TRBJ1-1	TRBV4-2	CASSHTGYDTEAFF
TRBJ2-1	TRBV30	CAWSSVLEQFF
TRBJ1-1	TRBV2	CASTTRQGSEAFF
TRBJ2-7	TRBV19	CASAQAGEQYF
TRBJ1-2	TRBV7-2	CASSTPPRGGGGYTF
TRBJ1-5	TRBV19	CASSSPPGTGNNQPQHF
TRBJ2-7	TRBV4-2	CASSQDLRSYEQYF
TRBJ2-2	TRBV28	CASTVIGQPNTGELFF
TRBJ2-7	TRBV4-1	CASSQAPPGAGKYF
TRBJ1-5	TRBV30	CAWSGTGNQPQHF
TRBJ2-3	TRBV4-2	CASSQDLQADTQYF
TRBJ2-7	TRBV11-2	CASSLAFTEQYF
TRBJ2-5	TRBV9	CASSGSPWLQETQYF
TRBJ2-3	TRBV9	CASSVAWVLTDTQYF
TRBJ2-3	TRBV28	CASSLEGDRGTQYF